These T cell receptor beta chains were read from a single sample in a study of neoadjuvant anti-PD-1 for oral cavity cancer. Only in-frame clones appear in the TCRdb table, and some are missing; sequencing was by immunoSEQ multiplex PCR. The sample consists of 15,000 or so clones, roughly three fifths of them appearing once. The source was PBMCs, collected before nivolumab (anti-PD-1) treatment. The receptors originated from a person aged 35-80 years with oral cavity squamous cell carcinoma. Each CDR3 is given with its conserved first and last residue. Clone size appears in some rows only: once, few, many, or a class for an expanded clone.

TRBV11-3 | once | CASSQGLADVETQYF
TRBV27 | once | CASSLSIRAGGLYEQYF
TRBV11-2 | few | CASSIDRGNYEQYF
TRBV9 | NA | CASSVRGRDTGELFF
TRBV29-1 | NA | CSITGSGANVLTF
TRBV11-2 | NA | CASSFVTGDTDTQYF
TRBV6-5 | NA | CASSYGFTKNSPLHF
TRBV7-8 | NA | CASSSTRGLAVGGETQYF
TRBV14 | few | CASSSAGALNTEAFF
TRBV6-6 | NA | CASSFGGVNQPQHF
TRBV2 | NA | CASRLGRANNYGYTF
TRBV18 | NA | CASSLWDNQETQYF
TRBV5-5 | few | CASSSLAGGTYEQYF
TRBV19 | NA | CASRQAIVGRFHYGYTF
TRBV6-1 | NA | CASIGPNSYEQYF
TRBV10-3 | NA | CAIRASWGESSFEQFF
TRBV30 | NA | CAWSEGSVGFF
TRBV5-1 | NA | CASSWTSGRAGELFF
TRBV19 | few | CASRRDTANYGYTF
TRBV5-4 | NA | CASSSPKQGTIYEQYF
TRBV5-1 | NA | CASSLSTVSGANVLTF
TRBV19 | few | CASSIVRLAAGGTEAFF
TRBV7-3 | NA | CASRAGPPGTEAFF
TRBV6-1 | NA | CASGTSGLFHEQFF